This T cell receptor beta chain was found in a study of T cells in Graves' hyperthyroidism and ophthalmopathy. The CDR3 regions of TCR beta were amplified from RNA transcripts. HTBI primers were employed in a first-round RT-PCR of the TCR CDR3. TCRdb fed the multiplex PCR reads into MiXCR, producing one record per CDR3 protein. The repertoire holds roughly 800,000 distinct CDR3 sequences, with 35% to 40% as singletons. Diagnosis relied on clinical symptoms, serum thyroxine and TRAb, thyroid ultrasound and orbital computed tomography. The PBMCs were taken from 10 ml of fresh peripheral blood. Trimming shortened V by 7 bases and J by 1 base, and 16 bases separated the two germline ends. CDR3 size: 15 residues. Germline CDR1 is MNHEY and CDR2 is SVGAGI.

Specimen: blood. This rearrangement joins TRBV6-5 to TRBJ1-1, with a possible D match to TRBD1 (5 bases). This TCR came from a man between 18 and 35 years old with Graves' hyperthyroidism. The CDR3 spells CASTPGRGGNTEAFF. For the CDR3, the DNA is TGTGCCAGCACCCCAGGGCGGGGGGGGAACACTGAAGCTTTCTTT.